This record looks at one TCR beta chain sequence and its context. The data derive from a study of cytomegalovirus exposure and HLA in healthy donors. With 60 Vbeta and 13 Jbeta primers, the PCR was carried out. TCRdb's copy holds only in-frame clones and misses some; the assay was immunoSEQ multiplex PCR. The table lists around 65,000 clones. The germline V gene encodes CDR1 MNHNY and CDR2 SVGAGI (reference sequence). The length of the CDR3 is 15 residues. Trimming pared 2 bases from V and 4 bases from J, leaving 9 bases between. The sequencing sample was made of PBMCs. The V and J genes are TRBV6-6 and TRBJ1-6; D gene uncertain. This receptor was identified in a boy under 18 in good health and CMV-seronegative. CDR3 bases: TGTGCCAGCAGTTACGGAGGGTATTATAATTCACCCCTCCACTTT. It specifies CASSYGGYYNSPLHF.